Described below is a single T cell receptor (beta chain) sequence and its context. This sample is part of a study of blood T cell repertoires in COVID-19. Only in-frame clones appear in the TCRdb table, and some are missing; sequencing was by immunoSEQ multiplex PCR. This sample yields 250,000 to 350,000 clones, of which over 75% are seen a single time; 8.5% to 12% belongs to the top ten. CDR3 length: 14 residues. Germline lookup yields CDR1 SGDLS and CDR2 YYNGEE. V lost 0 bases and J 8 bases, leaving 14 bases between the germline ends. This TCR came from a woman aged 18 to 35 who had recovered from COVID-19. Sequenced sample: PBMCs or T cells enriched from blood (not recorded which). This chain connects TRBV9 to TRBJ1-2; no reliable D call. The CDR3 region is CASSVGHLGVGYTF. CDR3 nucleotide sequence: TGTGCCAGCAGCGTAGGGCACCTAGGCGTGGGCTACACCTTC.